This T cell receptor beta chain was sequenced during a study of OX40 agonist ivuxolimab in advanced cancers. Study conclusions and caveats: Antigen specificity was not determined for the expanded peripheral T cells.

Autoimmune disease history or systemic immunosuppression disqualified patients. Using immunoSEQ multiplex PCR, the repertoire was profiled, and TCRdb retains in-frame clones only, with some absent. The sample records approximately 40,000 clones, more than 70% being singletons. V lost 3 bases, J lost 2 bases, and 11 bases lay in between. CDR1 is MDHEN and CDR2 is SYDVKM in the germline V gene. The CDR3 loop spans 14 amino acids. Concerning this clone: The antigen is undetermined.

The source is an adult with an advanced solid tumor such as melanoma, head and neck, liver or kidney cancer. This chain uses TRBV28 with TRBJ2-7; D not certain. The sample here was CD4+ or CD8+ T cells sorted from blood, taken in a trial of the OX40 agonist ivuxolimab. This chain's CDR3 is CASSFTPTTYEQYF. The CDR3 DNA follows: TGTGCCAGCAGTTTCACTCCAACCACCTACGAGCAGTACTTC.